Listed here is a single TCR beta chain. Trimming took off 0 bases at V and 0 bases at J, with 15 bases between the two ends. The CDR3 loop spans 17 amino acids. The V gene's germline CDR1 is SGHRS and CDR2 YFSETQ. The record originates from a study of blood T cell repertoires in COVID-19. About the research overall: Symptom resolution, clearance, or two negative PCRs marked the recovered donors of Cohort 3. Samples came from the United States, Italy and Spain, spanning acute and convalescent COVID-19. PBMCs, B-cell-depleted T cells, or T cells were the source of the cDNA or gDNA that made up the material.

As handled by the study authors: The authors estimated nucleated cell counts from reference gene primer amplification. Libraries were prepared by immunoSEQ multiplex PCR; TCRdb keeps only in-frame clonotypes and omits some of them. V and J calls and clone size are as listed in that table; D and trimming were resolved from the DNA. The sample lists about 280,000 clones, more than 70% seen once, with approximately 2% in the top ten. The chain is built from TRBV5-1 and TRBJ1-2; D might be TRBD1 (6 bases). The material sequenced was PBMCs or T cells enriched from blood (not recorded which). The sequence was obtained from a woman aged 55 to 70 in a cohort exposed to, infected with or recovered from COVID-19 (not recorded which). The CDR3 nucleotides are TGCGCCAGCAGCTTGGGGATCTCAAGGGGGACTAACTATGGCTACACCTTC. Translated: CASSLGISRGTNYGYTF.